Listed below are T cell receptor beta chains from one sample, sequenced in a study of T-cell memory formation after mild COVID-19. TCRdb used MiXCR to reprocess the 5' RACE reads, holding one entry per CDR3 protein. The sample carries under 300,000 distinct CDR3 sequences, 8% to 10% recorded once. The sequenced material came from PBMCs or a T cell subset sorted from them (not recorded which). The source is a man between 18 and 29 years old who had mild COVID-19 (a few samples of this study predate the infection). Cell type and time point are not known. The CDR3 runs from the conserved cysteine through the conserved F or W. The order of the fields is clone size, D gene, V gene, J gene, CDR3 protein, CDR3 DNA. A D gene is named only where the DNA matches it firmly. A row's size may be missing; if present it is once, few, many or a size class.

clone size: many
D gene: -
V gene: TRBV5-1
J gene: TRBJ1-1
CDR3 protein: CASSANTEAFF
CDR3 DNA: TGCGCCAGCAGCGCGAACACTGAAGCTTTCTTT

clone size: few
D gene: -
V gene: TRBV7-6
J gene: TRBJ2-1
CDR3 protein: CASSLSQGPYNEQFF
CDR3 DNA: TGTGCCAGCAGCTTATCCCAGGGTCCCTACAATGAGCAGTTCTTC

clone size: few
D gene: TRBD1
V gene: TRBV7-8
J gene: TRBJ2-3
CDR3 protein: CASNRDRGSTDTQYF
CDR3 DNA: TGTGCCAGCAACCGGGACAGGGGTTCCACAGATACGCAGTATTTT

clone size: few
D gene: TRBD2
V gene: TRBV10-3
J gene: TRBJ2-1
CDR3 protein: CAIRGLAGVSSYNEQFF
CDR3 DNA: TGTGCCATCAGAGGGCTAGCGGGCGTGAGCTCCTACAATGAGCAGTTCTTC

clone size: -
D gene: -
V gene: TRBV10-3
J gene: TRBJ2-1
CDR3 protein: CAIRRGGGTDEQFF
CDR3 DNA: TGTGCCATCAGGAGAGGAGGGGGCACGGATGAGCAGTTCTTC

clone size: few
D gene: -
V gene: TRBV5-4
J gene: TRBJ1-2
CDR3 protein: CASRSGTLVYGYTF
CDR3 DNA: TGTGCCAGCAGATCCGGGACCCTCGTCTATGGCTACACCTTC

clone size: -
D gene: -
V gene: TRBV7-7
J gene: TRBJ2-5
CDR3 protein: CASSPAGYQETQYF
CDR3 DNA: TGTGCCAGCAGCCCGGCGGGGTACCAAGAGACCCAGTACTTC

clone size: few
D gene: -
V gene: TRBV6-1
J gene: TRBJ2-7
CDR3 protein: CASSANSPYEQYF
CDR3 DNA: TGTGCCAGCAGTGCAAATAGCCCCTACGAGCAGTACTTC

clone size: few
D gene: -
V gene: TRBV18
J gene: TRBJ2-3
CDR3 protein: CASSPILRNTDTQYF
CDR3 DNA: TGTGCCAGCTCACCAATACTTCGGAACACAGATACGCAGTATTTT

clone size: few
D gene: TRBD1
V gene: TRBV7-2
J gene: TRBJ1-1
CDR3 protein: CASSPQTGRNTEAFF
CDR3 DNA: TGTGCCAGCAGCCCACAGACAGGGAGGAACACTGAAGCTTTCTTT

clone size: many
D gene: TRBD2
V gene: TRBV24-1
J gene: TRBJ2-3
CDR3 protein: CATSDPLALVGADTQYF
CDR3 DNA: TGTGCCACCAGTGATCCACTAGCGCTCGTTGGAGCAGATACGCAGTATTTT

clone size: -
D gene: TRBD1
V gene: TRBV5-1
J gene: TRBJ2-7
CDR3 protein: CASRNTGTGSGHEQYF
CDR3 DNA: TGCGCCAGCAGAAATACCGGGACAGGGTCGGGGCACGAGCAGTACTTC

clone size: many
D gene: -
V gene: TRBV12-3/TRBV12-4
J gene: TRBJ1-5
CDR3 protein: CASSEGYGNQPQHF
CDR3 DNA: TGTGCCAGCAGCGAGGGCTATGGCAATCAGCCCCAGCATTTT

clone size: few
D gene: -
V gene: TRBV6-5
J gene: TRBJ2-1
CDR3 protein: CASSYSISDNEQFF
CDR3 DNA: TGTGCCAGCAGTTACTCGATAAGTGACAATGAGCAGTTCTTC

clone size: few
D gene: TRBD1
V gene: TRBV4-2
J gene: TRBJ2-3
CDR3 protein: CASSQYFQGAGDTQYF
CDR3 DNA: TGTGCCAGCAGCCAGTATTTCCAGGGGGCCGGGGATACGCAGTATTTT

clone size: many
D gene: -
V gene: TRBV5-1
J gene: TRBJ1-1
CDR3 protein: CASSLDPDTEAFF
CDR3 DNA: TGCGCCAGCAGCTTGGATCCTGACACTGAAGCTTTCTTT

clone size: many
D gene: -
V gene: TRBV15
J gene: TRBJ2-1
CDR3 protein: CATSREPSGYEQFF
CDR3 DNA: TGTGCCACCAGCAGAGAACCCTCGGGGTATGAGCAGTTCTTC

clone size: few
D gene: -
V gene: TRBV20-1
J gene: TRBJ2-5
CDR3 protein: CSAGGGTVETQYF
CDR3 DNA: TGCAGTGCTGGGGGTGGAACCGTAGAGACCCAGTACTTC

clone size: many
D gene: TRBD1
V gene: TRBV27
J gene: TRBJ1-5
CDR3 protein: CASSLGTGDQPQHF
CDR3 DNA: TGTGCCAGCAGTTTAGGAACAGGGGATCAGCCCCAGCATTTT

clone size: many
D gene: TRBD1
V gene: TRBV4-3
J gene: TRBJ1-4
CDR3 protein: CASSQEGPGQGNDEKLFF
CDR3 DNA: TGCGCCAGCAGCCAAGAAGGACCGGGACAGGGGAATGATGAAAAACTGTTTTTT

clone size: many
D gene: TRBD1
V gene: TRBV12-3/TRBV12-4
J gene: TRBJ2-5
CDR3 protein: CASSPEDREQETQYF
CDR3 DNA: TGTGCCAGCAGTCCCGAGGACAGGGAACAAGAGACCCAGTACTTC

clone size: few
D gene: -
V gene: TRBV7-9
J gene: TRBJ2-1
CDR3 protein: CASSLIPTSSYNEQFF
CDR3 DNA: TGTGCCAGCAGCTTAATCCCGACTAGCTCCTACAATGAGCAGTTCTTC

clone size: many
D gene: -
V gene: TRBV23-1
J gene: TRBJ2-5
CDR3 protein: CASSQSRWRKDQEETQYF
CDR3 DNA: TGCGCCAGCAGTCAATCCCGGTGGAGGAAGGATCAGGAAGAGACCCAGTACTTC

clone size: few
D gene: -
V gene: TRBV7-9
J gene: TRBJ1-1
CDR3 protein: CASSPDKPEAFF
CDR3 DNA: TGTGCCAGCAGCCCCGACAAGCCTGAAGCTTTCTTT

clone size: -
D gene: TRBD1
V gene: TRBV20-1
J gene: TRBJ1-2
CDR3 protein: CSARTPPVRDSFNYGYTF
CDR3 DNA: TGCAGTGCTAGAACACCGCCAGTGAGGGACAGCTTTAACTATGGCTACACCTTC